This record looks at one TCR beta chain sequence and its context. As yet, its antigen is unknown. The CDR3 is 14 amino acids. Germline assignment: CDR1 SGDLS and CDR2 YYNGEE. V lost 3 bases, J lost 9 bases, and 16 bases lay in between. Sequenced by immunoSEQ multiplex PCR; TCRdb stores in-frame clones only, minus some. Of 20,000 to 25,000 clones listed, roughly 86% are singletons. These data are taken from a study of untreated major depressive disorder. Findings and limits, study-wide: Compared with controls, depressed patients showed more TRBV05-01 (Vbeta 5.1) usage in CD4+ T cells.

This receptor was taken from a middle-aged woman in good health. The chain is built from TRBV9 and TRBJ2-1, with D perhaps matching TRBD1 (6 bases). The sequenced sample consisted of CD4+ T cells from PBMCs. CDR3 sequence: CASSAIQGSGEQFF. CDR3 nucleotides: TGTGCCAGCAGCGCTATACAGGGTTCGGGTGAGCAGTTCTTC. The whole variable domain, filled in from reference TRBV9 and TRBJ2-1, reads DSGVTQTPKHLITATGQRVTLRCSPRSGDLSVYWYQQSLDQGLQFLIQYYNGEERAKGNILERFSAQQFPDLHSELNLSSLELGDSALYFCASSAIQGSGEQFFGPGTRLTVL.